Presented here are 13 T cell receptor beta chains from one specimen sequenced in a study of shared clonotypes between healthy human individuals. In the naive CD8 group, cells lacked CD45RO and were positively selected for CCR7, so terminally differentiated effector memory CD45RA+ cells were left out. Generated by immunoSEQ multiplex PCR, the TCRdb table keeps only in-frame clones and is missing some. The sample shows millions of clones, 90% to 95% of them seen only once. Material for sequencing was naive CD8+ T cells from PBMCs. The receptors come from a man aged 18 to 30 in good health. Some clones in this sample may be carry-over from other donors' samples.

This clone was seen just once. CDR3 DNA sequence: TGCGCCAGCAGCCACCTAACAGGGGCCACTGAAGCTTTCTTT. This encodes CASSHLTGATEAFF. The chain employs TRBV4-1 and TRBJ1-1, with 7 nucleotides matching TRBD1. The J segment lost 4 bases and the V segment lost 3 bases, leaving 5 bases of the junction unmatched. Germline loops: CDR1 MGHRA, CDR2 YSYEKL. CDR3 size: 14 residues.

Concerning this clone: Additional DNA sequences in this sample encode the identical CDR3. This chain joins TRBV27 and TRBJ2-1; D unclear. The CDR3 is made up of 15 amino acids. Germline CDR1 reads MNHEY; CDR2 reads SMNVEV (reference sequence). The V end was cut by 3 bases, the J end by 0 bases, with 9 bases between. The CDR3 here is CASSFRGSSYNEQFF. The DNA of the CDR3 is TGTGCCAGCAGTTTTCGTGGCAGCTCCTACAATGAGCAGTTCTTC.

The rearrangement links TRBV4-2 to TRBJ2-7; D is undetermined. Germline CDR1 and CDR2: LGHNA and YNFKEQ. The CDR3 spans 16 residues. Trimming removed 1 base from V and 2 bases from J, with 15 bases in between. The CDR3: CASSQARLGAAYEQYF. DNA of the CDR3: TGTGCCAGCAGCCAAGCCAGACTCGGCGCGGCCTACGAGCAGTACTTC.

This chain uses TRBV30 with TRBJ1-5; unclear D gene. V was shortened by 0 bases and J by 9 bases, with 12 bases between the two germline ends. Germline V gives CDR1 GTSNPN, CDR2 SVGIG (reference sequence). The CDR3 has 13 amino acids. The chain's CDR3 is CAWSVALGMPQHF. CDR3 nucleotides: TGTGCCTGGAGTGTAGCTCTCGGGATGCCCCAGCATTTT.

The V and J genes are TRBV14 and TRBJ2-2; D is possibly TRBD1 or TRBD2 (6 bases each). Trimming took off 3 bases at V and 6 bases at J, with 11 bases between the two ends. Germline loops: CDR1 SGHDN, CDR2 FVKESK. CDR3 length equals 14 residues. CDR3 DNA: TGTGCCAGCAGCCACAGTAGGGGGGCCGGGGAGCTGTTTTTT. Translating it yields CASSHSRGAGELFF.

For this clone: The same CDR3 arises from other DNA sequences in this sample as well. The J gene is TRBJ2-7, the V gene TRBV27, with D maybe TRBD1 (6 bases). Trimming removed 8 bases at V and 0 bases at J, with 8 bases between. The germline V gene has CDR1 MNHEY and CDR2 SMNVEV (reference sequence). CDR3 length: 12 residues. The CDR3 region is CASGGSSYEQYF. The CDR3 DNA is TGTGCCAGCGGGGGCAGCTCCTACGAGCAGTACTTC.

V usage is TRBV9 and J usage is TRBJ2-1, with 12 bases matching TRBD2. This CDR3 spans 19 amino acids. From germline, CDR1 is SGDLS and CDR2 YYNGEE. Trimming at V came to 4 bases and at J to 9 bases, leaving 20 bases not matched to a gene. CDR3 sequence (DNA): TGTGCCAGCAGCTCCCCGTCCCCGGCTAGCGGGAGGGCCCAGGGTGAGCAGTTCTTC. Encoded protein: CASSSPSPASGRAQGEQFF.

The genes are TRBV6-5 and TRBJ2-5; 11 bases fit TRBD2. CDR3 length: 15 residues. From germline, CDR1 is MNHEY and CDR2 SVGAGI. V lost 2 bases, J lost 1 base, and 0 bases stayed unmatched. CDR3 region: CASSYTSGSQETQYF. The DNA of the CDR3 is TGTGCCAGCAGTTACACTAGCGGGAGCCAAGAGACCCAGTACTTC.

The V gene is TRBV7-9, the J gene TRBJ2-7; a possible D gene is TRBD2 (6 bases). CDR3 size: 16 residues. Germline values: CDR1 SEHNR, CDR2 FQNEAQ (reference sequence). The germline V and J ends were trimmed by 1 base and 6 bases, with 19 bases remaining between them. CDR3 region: CASSLEASGLPGEQYF. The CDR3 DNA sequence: TGTGCCAGCAGCTTAGAGGCGTCGGGACTGCCAGGCGAGCAGTACTTC.

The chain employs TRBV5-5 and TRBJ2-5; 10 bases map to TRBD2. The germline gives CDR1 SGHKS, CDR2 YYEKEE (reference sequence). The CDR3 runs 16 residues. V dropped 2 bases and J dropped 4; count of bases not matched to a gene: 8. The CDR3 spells CASSFLLAGSGETQYF. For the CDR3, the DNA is TGTGCCAGCAGCTTCCTACTAGCGGGATCGGGAGAGACCCAGTACTTC.

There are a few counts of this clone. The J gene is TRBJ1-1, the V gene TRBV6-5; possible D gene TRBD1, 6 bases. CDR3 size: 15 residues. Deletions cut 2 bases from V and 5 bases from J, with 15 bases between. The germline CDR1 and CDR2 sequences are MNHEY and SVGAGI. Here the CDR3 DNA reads TGTGCCAGCAGTTACCTACAGGGCGGGAGAACTGAAGCTTTCTTT. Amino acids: CASSYLQGGRTEAFF.

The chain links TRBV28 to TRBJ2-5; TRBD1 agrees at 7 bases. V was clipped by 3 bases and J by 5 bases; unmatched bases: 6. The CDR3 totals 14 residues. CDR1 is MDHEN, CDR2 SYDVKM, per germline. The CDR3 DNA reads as TGTGCCAGCAGTTTGAGGACAGGCAGGGAGACCCAGTACTTC. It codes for CASSLRTGRETQYF.

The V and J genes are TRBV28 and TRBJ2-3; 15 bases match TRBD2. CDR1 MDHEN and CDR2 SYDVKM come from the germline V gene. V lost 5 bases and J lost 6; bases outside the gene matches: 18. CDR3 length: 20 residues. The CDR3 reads CASSPLRTSGRAPFADTQYF. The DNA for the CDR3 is TGTGCCAGCAGTCCCCTAAGGACTAGCGGGAGGGCCCCATTTGCGGATACGCAGTATTTT.